This TCR beta chain was observed in a study of blood T cell repertoires in COVID-19. Generated by immunoSEQ multiplex PCR, the TCRdb table keeps only in-frame clones and is missing some. The sample lists about 140,000 clones, under 85% occurring once. The CDR3 runs 12 residues. V was pared by 8 bases and J by 3 bases, with 10 bases between. CDR1 MNHNY and CDR2 SVGAGI come from the germline V gene (reference sequence). This clone was recorded only once. The chain has TRBV6-6 and TRBJ2-5; weak D call: TRBD2 (5 bases). This sequence was found in a human donor in a cohort sampled during active COVID-19. Sequences were obtained from peripheral blood. For the CDR3, the DNA is TGTGCCAGCTCGGAGGTTAAAGAGACCCAGTACTTC. Residues: CASSEVKETQYF.